This TCR beta chain was identified in a study of blood T cell repertoires in COVID-19. As for the study in general: Acute-phase and convalescent COVID-19 samples originated in the United States, Italy and Spain.

This clone was recorded once. Original data processing: Reference gene primer amplification gave estimated nucleated cell counts. Generated by immunoSEQ multiplex PCR, the TCRdb table keeps only in-frame clones and is missing some. The V and J calls and clone size come from that table; D and trimming were worked out from the DNA. The sample lists 120,000 to 150,000 clones; about four fifths were seen once. In germline, CDR1 is LGHDT, CDR2 YNNKEL (reference sequence). Trimming stripped 1 base from V and 0 bases from J, with 13 bases between. The CDR3 is made up of 17 amino acids. Participants spanned ages about 18 to 100 years and resided in roughly 22 US areas. Self-reported history from a screening survey and questionnaire set each donor's cohort.

The clonotype originates from a woman between 45 and 65 years old with acute COVID-19. Specimen: PBMCs or T cells enriched from blood (not recorded which). The chain recombines TRBV3-1 (or the pseudogene TRBV3-2) with TRBJ2-1; weak D call: TRBD2 (6 bases). The CDR3 nucleotides are TGTGCCAGCAGCCAAGGGGGACTGGGGAGCTCCTACAATGAGCAGTTCTTC. This gives the protein CASSQGGLGSSYNEQFF.